This T cell receptor beta chain was found in a study of CD8+CD57+ T cells in acquired aplastic anemia. All patients picked for sequencing had shown, by flow cytometry, an expansion of CD8+CD57+ cells. Severe acquired aplastic anemia was diagnosed in all patients. Germline CDR1 is SGHTA and CDR2 is FQGTGA. The CDR3 length is 16 residues. With V trimmed by 2 bases and J by 1 base, 5 bases remained unmatched. Genomic DNA was employed as the template in profiling TCR beta VDJ and CDR3. TCRdb passed the reads through MiXCR, listing each CDR3 protein once. The table has some 200,000 distinct CDR3 sequences, around half seen once.

The genes are TRBV7-3 and TRBJ2-1; 7 nucleotides match TRBD1. Sample: sorted CD4+, CD8+, or CD8+CD57+ T cells (not recorded which) from PBMCs. The clonotype comes from a human donor with aplastic anemia. Here the CDR3 DNA reads TGTGCCAGCAGCTTATCGACAGGGTCTTCCTACAATGAGCAGTTCTTC. This encodes CASSLSTGSSYNEQFF.